The 10 T cell receptor beta chains below all came from one sample that was sequenced in a study of CD8 T cells in Susac syndrome. An input of about 0.5 to 1 ug of RNA was subjected to reverse transcription using random hexamers. TCRdb analysed the immunoSEQ multiplex PCR reads with MiXCR anew, one entry per CDR3 protein. The sample has about 150,000 distinct CDR3 sequences, approximately 95% seen once. Sequencing was done on a sample of CD4+ T cells from PBMCs. The receptors originated from a human donor with Susac syndrome.

The chain carries TRBV3-1 and TRBJ2-5; D remains unclear. Germline V lookup: CDR1 LGHDT, CDR2 YNNKEL (reference sequence). Trimming took 4 bases from V and 5 from J, leaving 11 bases between them. This CDR3 region has 13 residues. This CDR3 is CASSLEVGETQYF. For the CDR3, the DNA is TGTGCCAGCAGCCTCGAGGTTGGCGAGACCCAGTACTTC.

This chain connects TRBV14 to TRBJ1-4, with 9 bases matching TRBD1. The CDR3 covers 15 residues. Germline loops: CDR1 SGHDN, CDR2 FVKESK. The junction had 8 bases not matched to a gene; V was cut back by 4 bases and J by 8 bases. The CDR3 region has the DNA TGTGCCAGCAGCCTCTCCGGGACAGGGAAGGAAAAACTGTTTTTT. Its translation is CASSLSGTGKEKLFF.

This chain links TRBV29-1 with TRBJ2-7; no clear D. The CDR3 spans 12 residues. Trimming took 6 bases from V and 2 from J, leaving 11 bases between them. The germline gives CDR1 SQVTM, CDR2 ANQGSEA. The CDR3: CSVGWVAYEQYF. CDR3 nucleotide sequence: TGCAGCGTAGGATGGGTCGCCTACGAGCAGTACTTC.

The rearrangement links TRBV24-1 to TRBJ2-1; TRBD2 aligns across 9 bases. J lost 2 bases, V lost 4 bases, and 2 bases had no gene match. This CDR3 has 15 amino acids. The V gene's germline CDR1 is KGHDR and CDR2 SFDVKD. CDR3 DNA sequence: TGTGCCACCAGTGACCCTAGCGGGGCCTACAATGAGCAGTTCTTC. It specifies CATSDPSGAYNEQFF.

V is TRBV3-1 and J is TRBJ2-1; no reliable D call. The CDR3 runs to 14 residues. Deletions cut 1 base from V and 2 bases from J, with 6 bases between. Germline assignment: CDR1 LGHDT and CDR2 YNNKEL (reference sequence). The CDR3 sequence: CASSQVRTYNEQFF. The CDR3 nucleotides are TGTGCCAGCAGCCAAGTAAGGACCTACAATGAGCAGTTCTTC.

The chain carries TRBV4-3 and TRBJ2-2; tentatively, D is TRBD1 (6 bases). Germline V lookup: CDR1 LGHNA, CDR2 YSLEER. CDR3 size: 17 residues. Trimming removed 3 bases from V and 0 bases from J, with 14 bases in between. The CDR3: CASSQIQQGSNTGELFF. In DNA, the CDR3 is TGCGCCAGCAGCCAGATACAACAGGGTTCGAACACCGGGGAGCTGTTTTTT.

The chain has TRBV18 and TRBJ1-5; tentative D call: TRBD1 (5 bases). Germline CDR1 and CDR2: KGHSH and LQKENI. The CDR3 sequence is 15 residues long. V was shortened by 6 bases and J by 0 bases, with 12 bases between the two germline ends. In nucleotides, the CDR3 is TGTGCCAGCTCGCCCATGGGGGATAGCAATCAGCCCCAGCATTTT. It is translated as CASSPMGDSNQPQHF. Full variable domain (rest looked up from reference TRBV18 and TRBJ1-5): NAGVMQNPRHLVRRRGQEARLRCSPMKGHSHVYWYRQLPEEGLKFMVYLQKENIIDESGMPKERFSAEFPKEGPSILRIQQVVRGDSAAYFCASSPMGDSNQPQHFGDGTRLSIL.

J is TRBJ1-6 and V is TRBV20-1; D is unresolved. Germline CDR1 and CDR2: DFQATT and SNEGSKA (reference sequence). Deletions cut 5 bases from V and 1 base from J, with 12 bases between. The CDR3 covers 15 residues. CDR3 in DNA: TGCAGTGCTCTGAGCCGGAGGTCCTATAATTCACCCCTCCACTTT. This gives the protein CSALSRRSYNSPLHF.

This clonotype was observed once. The CDR3: CASSGNEKLFF. The CDR3 coding sequence is TGTGCCAGCAGCGGAAATGAAAAACTGTTTTTT. The chain couples TRBV7-9 to TRBJ1-4; D not resolved. The V and J ends lost 5 bases and 5 bases respectively, with 3 bases between them. The V gene's germline CDR1 is SEHNR and CDR2 FQNEAQ (reference sequence). CDR3 length equals 11 residues.

The chain has TRBV20-1 and TRBJ2-1, with TRBD2 matching 11 bases. V dropped 6 bases and J dropped 7; count of bases not matched to a gene: 5. Germline V lookup: CDR1 DFQATT, CDR2 SNEGSKA (reference sequence). The CDR3 consists of 13 residues. CDR3 DNA sequence: TGCAGTGCGCTAGCGGGGGGAGTTAATGAGCAGTTCTTC. Protein: CSALAGGVNEQFF.